This TCR beta chain was recorded in a study of T cell repertoires in cytomegalovirus infection. TCRdb re-analysed the reads in MiXCR, keeping a single row per CDR3 protein. This table has about 150,000 distinct CDR3 sequences, around 20% appearing once. Germline values: CDR1 MDHEN, CDR2 SYDVKM. The CDR3 contains 15 residues. Losses at the gene ends were 5 bases for V and 4 bases for J; bases not matched to a gene: 7. The source material was PBMCs. The TCR was taken from a human donor in good health (CMV status not recorded). Some clones in this sample may be carry-over from other donors' samples. This chain joins TRBV28 and TRBJ1-2, with TRBD1 matching 10 bases. The CDR3 loop is CASSPGTGALYGYTF. CDR3 nucleotide sequence: TGTGCCAGCAGTCCCGGGACAGGGGCCCTCTATGGCTACACCTTC.